A selection of T cell receptor beta chains follows, all from one sample in a study of blood T cell repertoires in COVID-19. Profiled with immunoSEQ multiplex PCR; TCRdb holds only in-frame clones, not every one. The repertoire holds roughly 72,000 clones, with more than 75% as singletons. Sample: peripheral blood. These receptors were obtained from a human donor in a cohort sampled during active COVID-19. Each CDR3 is given with its conserved first and last residue. The D gene is left open where the match is weak. Rows may omit the clone size; those that give it use once, few, many or a size class.

CDR3 protein | CDR3 DNA | J gene | D gene | V gene | CDR3 length | clone size
CATSGQWNQLQHF | TGTGCCACCTCAGGACAGTGGAATCAGCTCCAGCATTTT | TRBJ1-5 | - | TRBV2 | 13 | once
CASRSPTGARTEAFF | TGTGCCAGCAGATCCCCCACAGGGGCGCGGACTGAAGCTTTCTTT | TRBJ1-1 | TRBD1 | TRBV28 | 15 | -
CASSPPNRGNYGYTF | TGTGCCAGCAGTCCACCGAACAGGGGGAACTATGGCTACACCTTC | TRBJ1-2 | TRBD1 | TRBV28 | 15 | -
CASSPGTSTDTQYF | TGTGCCAGCAGCCCAGGGACTAGCACAGATACGCAGTATTTT | TRBJ2-3 | - | TRBV5-4 | 14 | -
CASSSGWTGNEQYF | TGCGCCAGCAGCTCGGGCTGGACAGGGAACGAGCAGTACTTC | TRBJ2-7 | TRBD1 | TRBV5-1 | 14 | -
CASSSDRLSTDTQYF | TGTGCCAGCAGTTCGGACAGACTCAGCACAGATACGCAGTATTTT | TRBJ2-3 | - | TRBV7-2 | 15 | -
CASSSRQGAKQYF | TGCGCCAGCAGCTCACGACAGGGGGCTAAGCAGTACTTC | TRBJ2-7 | TRBD1 | TRBV5-1 | 13 | -
CASKDLDSLYGYTF | TGTGCCAGCAAAGACCTCGACAGTCTCTATGGCTACACCTTC | TRBJ1-2 | - | TRBV6-5 | 14 | -
CASSQLFPRDYRHEQYF | TGTGCCAGCAGCCAACTTTTTCCCCGGGACTACCGGCACGAGCAGTACTTC | TRBJ2-7 | TRBD2 | TRBV3-1/TRBV3-2 | 17 | -
CASSLLSDTQYF | TGCGCCAGCAGCTTACTCTCAGATACGCAGTATTTT | TRBJ2-3 | - | TRBV5-1 | 12 | -
CASSSPERGTSTDTQYF | TGTGCCAGCAGCTCACCCGAGCGGGGGACGAGCACAGATACGCAGTATTTT | TRBJ2-3 | TRBD2 | TRBV5-4 | 17 | -
CASSPRLIAGRGNEQFF | TGTGCCAGCAGCCCCCGACTCATAGCGGGAAGGGGAAATGAGCAGTTCTTC | TRBJ2-1 | TRBD2 | TRBV9 | 17 | -
CASSNRPNYGYTF | TGTGCCAGCAGTAACAGACCTAACTATGGCTACACCTTC | TRBJ1-2 | - | TRBV27 | 13 | -
CASSLGLAYTGGELFF | TGTGCCAGCAGCTTGGGACTAGCGTACACTGGCGGGGAGCTGTTTTTT | TRBJ2-2 | TRBD2 | TRBV5-6 | 16 | -
CASSGRRVSSGELFF | TGTGCCAGTTCGGGACGGAGGGTTAGTTCCGGGGAGCTGTTTTTT | TRBJ2-2 | - | TRBV19 | 15 | -
CASSQRGGGYDTQYF | TGCGCCAGCAGCCAACGCGGGGGGGGTTATGATACGCAGTATTTT | TRBJ2-3 | TRBD2 | TRBV4-3 | 15 | -
CATSRVAGVMPQHF | TGTGCCACCAGCAGAGTAGCGGGGGTGATGCCCCAGCATTTT | TRBJ1-5 | - | TRBV15 | 14 | -
CASSRDSVYGYTF | TGTGCCAGCAGCCGGGACAGCGTATATGGCTACACCTTC | TRBJ1-2 | TRBD1 | TRBV6-5 | 13 | -
CASSPPGATSGGTRNEQFF | TGTGCCAGCTCACCACCCGGCGCGACTAGCGGGGGGACTCGGAATGAGCAGTTCTTC | TRBJ2-1 | TRBD2 | TRBV18 | 19 | -